These 20 T cell receptor beta chains share one sample of origin, sequenced in a study of blood T cell repertoires in COVID-19. The repertoire was sequenced with immunoSEQ multiplex PCR; TCRdb's copy has only in-frame clones and lacks some. This sample has roughly 250,000 clones, with approximately 85% found just once. Sequencing was carried out using peripheral blood. The receptors here all came from a human donor with COVID-19, enrolled during active disease. The donor label of this sample is uncertain.

The chain carries TRBV6-2 or TRBV6-3 and TRBJ2-7, with TRBD2 matching over 8 bases. The germline V gene has CDR1 MNHEY and CDR2 SVGEGT. Unmatched junction bases numbered 7, after V lost 0 bases and J lost 0 bases. The CDR3 has 17 residues. The CDR3 nucleotides are TGTGCCAGCAGTTACTCTCTGGCGGGAGGTCTCTCCTACGAGCAGTACTTC. This sequence encodes CASSYSLAGGLSYEQYF.

V is TRBV10-3 and J is TRBJ2-5, with D possibly being TRBD1 (6 bases). Germline V lookup: CDR1 ENHRY, CDR2 SYGVKD. This CDR3 comprises 13 residues. Trimming pared 10 bases from V and 2 bases from J, leaving 14 bases between. In DNA form, the CDR3 reads TGTGCCACCAAGGCGGACAGTCAAGAGACCCAGTACTTC. This sequence encodes CATKADSQETQYF.

This clone was found once. The V call is TRBV19, the J call TRBJ2-3; 7 nucleotides align to TRBD2. In germline, CDR1 is LNHDA, CDR2 SQIVND (reference sequence). This CDR3 has 16 residues. The trim removed 6 bases at V and 1 base at J, leaving 10 bases unmatched. In DNA form, the CDR3 reads TGTGCCAGTAGCCCCCATTCGAGCGGGGGCACAGATACGCAGTATTTT. Amino acids: CASSPHSSGGTDTQYF.

The sample holds one count of this clone. The V call is TRBV6-5, the J call TRBJ1-1; D might be TRBD1 (5 bases). Between the trimmed V and J ends, which lost 2 bases and 7 bases, there was a span of 14 bases. Germline CDR1 and CDR2: MNHEY and SVGAGI. The CDR3 is made up of 14 amino acids. This chain's CDR3 is CASSYVGTTGEAFF. CDR3 DNA: TGTGCCAGCAGTTACGTTGGGACTACAGGTGAAGCTTTCTTT.

This clone occurred a few times. The chain has TRBV29-1 and TRBJ1-3, with unresolved D. Germline loops: CDR1 SQVTM, CDR2 ANQGSEA. This CDR3 contains 15 residues. V was cut by 0 bases and J by 0 bases, with 9 bases left in between. CDR3 DNA sequence: TGCAGCGTTGAAGATGGTGCGTTCTCTGGAAACACCATATATTTT. Amino acid sequence: CSVEDGAFSGNTIYF.

This chain joins TRBV28 and TRBJ2-1; 9 bases map to TRBD2. Germline CDR1 is MDHEN and CDR2 is SYDVKM. The V and J ends lost 4 bases and 1 base, in that order; junction bases with no gene match: 8. CDR3 length: 17 amino acids. DNA for the CDR3: TGTGCCAGCAGTTACCCTAGCGGGGAGGGGTCCTACAATGAGCAGTTCTTC. Its translation: CASSYPSGEGSYNEQFF.

The rearrangement joins TRBV14 to TRBJ2-1, with D perhaps TRBD2 (7 bases). Germline assignment: CDR1 SGHDN and CDR2 FVKESK. This CDR3 contains 15 residues. V shed 1 base and J shed 8 bases, with 15 bases lying between them. The CDR3 DNA sequence: TGTGCCAGCAGCCAAGTTCCGCGGGGGCTGTATGAGCAGTTCTTC. This codes for CASSQVPRGLYEQFF. Full variable domain (remainder filled in from reference TRBV14 and TRBJ2-1): EAGVTQFPSHSVIEKGQTVTLRCDPISGHDNLYWYRRVMGKEIKFLLHFVKESKQDESGMPNNRFLAERTGGTYSTLKVQPAELEDSGVYFCASSQVPRGLYEQFFGPGTRLTVL.

The chain recombines TRBV3-1 (or the pseudogene TRBV3-2) with TRBJ2-1; possible D gene TRBD2, 6 bases. CDR1 and CDR2 (germline): LGHDT, YNNKEL (reference sequence). The CDR3 extends over 14 amino acids. Deletions cut 1 base from V and 5 bases from J, with 9 bases between. CDR3 sequence: CASSQAGAHNEQFF. The DNA for the CDR3 is TGTGCCAGCAGCCAAGCGGGAGCCCACAATGAGCAGTTCTTC.

This sequence joins TRBV5-1 and TRBJ2-2; 7 bases map to TRBD2. The CDR3 is 15 residues long. J was trimmed by 6 bases and V by 3 bases; bases with no gene match: 8. CDR1 SGHRS and CDR2 YFSETQ come from the germline V gene. The chain's CDR3 is CASSWGGVEAGELFF. In nucleotides, the CDR3 is TGCGCCAGCAGCTGGGGGGGAGTTGAGGCCGGGGAGCTGTTTTTT.

The chain is built from TRBV7-2 and TRBJ2-1, with D tentatively TRBD1 (6 bases). CDR1 is SGHTA and CDR2 is FQGNSA in the germline V gene. The V end was cut by 1 base, the J end by 7 bases, with 8 bases between. This CDR3 is built from 13 residues. The CDR3 spells CASSLGTANEQFF. The CDR3 bases are TGTGCCAGCAGCTTAGGGACAGCGAATGAGCAGTTCTTC.

The chain recombines TRBV7-9 with TRBJ2-2; D uncertain. Germline CDR1 SEHNR, CDR2 FQNEAQ (reference sequence). The CDR3 length is 14 residues. V was trimmed by 2 bases and J by 0 bases, leaving 4 bases between them. The CDR3 DNA sequence: TGTGCCAGCAGCTTAATAGCGAACACCGGGGAGCTGTTTTTT. Encoded protein: CASSLIANTGELFF.

About this clone itself: Additional DNA sequences in this sample encode the identical CDR3. The rearrangement uses TRBV5-4 and TRBJ2-7; 10 nucleotides match TRBD2. Per germline, CDR1 SGHNT and CDR2 YYREEE (reference sequence). V dropped 1 base and J dropped 6; count of bases not matched to a gene: 4. The CDR3 runs 14 residues. This CDR3 is CASSLLAGGGEQYF. DNA for the CDR3: TGTGCCAGCAGCTTGTTAGCGGGAGGAGGCGAGCAGTACTTC.

This clone was seen more than once but under ten times. The chain couples TRBV11-3 to TRBJ2-6; no reliable D call. The germline V and J ends were trimmed by 5 bases and 1 base, with 6 bases remaining between them. The CDR3 consists of 14 residues. Germline-derived CDR1 and CDR2 are SGHNT and YENEEA. In DNA, the CDR3 is TGTGCCAGCAGCACCCGGTCTGGGGCCAACGTCCTGACTTTC. Translated: CASSTRSGANVLTF.

The rearrangement links TRBV6-1 to TRBJ1-2; no definite D call. CDR1 MNHNS and CDR2 SASEGT come from the germline V gene. Trimming removed 1 base from V and 8 bases from J, with 14 bases in between. CDR3 length equals 14 residues. The CDR3 loop reads CASSEGQSLGGYTF. In nucleotides, the CDR3 is TGTGCCAGCAGTGAAGGACAAAGCCTTGGGGGCTACACCTTC.

V and J are TRBV29-1 and TRBJ2-1; possible D gene TRBD2, 5 bases. The ends were cut back, 4 bases at V and 6 bases at J, with 13 bases in the middle. This CDR3 has 13 residues. Germline V CDR1 and CDR2: SQVTM, ANQGSEA. CDR3 coding DNA: TGCAGCGTTGTGAGGGCCCTCGCCAATGAGCAGTTCTTC. This translates into CSVVRALANEQFF.

The CDR3: CASSYPPGQTNSPLHF. The CDR3 DNA is TGTGCCAGCAGTTATCCACCGGGACAGACTAATTCACCCCTCCACTTT. This chain uses TRBV6-2 or TRBV6-3 with TRBJ1-6; TRBD1 matches 7 bases. V shed 3 bases and J 6 bases; nucleotides not matched to a gene: 8. This CDR3 has 16 residues. Looked up from germline, CDR1 is MNHEY and CDR2 is SVGEGT.

The rearrangement links TRBV5-4 to TRBJ1-5; possibly TRBD1 for D (6 bases). Trimming took off 4 bases at V and 7 bases at J, with 12 bases between the two ends. Germline V gene lookup returns CDR1 SGHNT and CDR2 YYREEE (reference sequence). CDR3 length: 13 residues. CDR3 sequence: CASSQGTGQPQHF. CDR3 in DNA: TGTGCCAGCAGCCAGGGGACCGGACAGCCCCAGCATTTT.

This clone was counted only a few times. The chain recombines TRBV28 with TRBJ2-6; TRBD1 matches 7 bases. With V trimmed by 6 bases and J by 3 bases, 14 bases remained unmatched. CDR3 length: 18 amino acids. Germline-derived CDR1 and CDR2 are MDHEN and SYDVKM. The DNA for the CDR3 is TGTGCCAGCAGCTCATTAATGGAACAGGGGTTTGGGGCCAACGTCCTGACTTTC. Its translation: CASSSLMEQGFGANVLTF.

The V call is TRBV28, the J call TRBJ1-2; 7 bases are shared with TRBD1. V lost 10 bases to trimming and J lost 3 bases; unmatched junction nucleotides: 8. This CDR3 region has 13 residues. Germline V gene data show CDR1 as MDHEN and CDR2 as SYDVKM. The CDR3 bases are TGTGCCACAACGGACAGGACCGACTATGGCTACACCTTC. This encodes CATTDRTDYGYTF.

This clone was seen only once. The chain carries TRBV28 and TRBJ1-1, with D possibly TRBD1 on 6 matching bases. With 7 bases removed from V and 2 bases from J, the gap between germline ends came to 8 bases. The CDR3 is 12 residues long. Looked up from germline, CDR1 is MDHEN and CDR2 is SYDVKM. The CDR3 DNA is TGTGCCAGCAAAGGGGGTAACACTGAAGCTTTCTTT. Amino acid sequence: CASKGGNTEAFF.